Presented here are 25 T cell receptor beta chains from one specimen sequenced in a study of blood T cell repertoires in COVID-19. Using immunoSEQ multiplex PCR, the repertoire was profiled, and TCRdb retains in-frame clones only, with some absent. The data contain about 380,000 clones, more than 65% of them singletons. Sample: peripheral blood. The receptors were sampled from a human donor with acute or convalescent COVID-19. The donor label of this sample is uncertain.

This chain uses TRBV18 with TRBJ2-4; 7 bases align to TRBD1. This CDR3 comprises 17 residues. J gave up 0 bases and V 0 bases, and 5 bases lay outside the gene matches. CDR1 is KGHSH, CDR2 LQKENI, per germline. The CDR3: CASSPPGTVLAKNIQYF. In nucleotides, the CDR3 is TGTGCCAGCTCACCACCGGGGACAGTTCTAGCCAAAAACATTCAGTACTTC.

This clone was counted between two and nine times. V gene TRBV18 combines with J gene TRBJ1-1, with 8 bases aligning to TRBD1. This CDR3 region has 14 residues. V was clipped by 5 bases and J by 4 bases; unmatched bases: 6. Germline CDR1 and CDR2: KGHSH and LQKENI. The CDR3 region has the DNA TGTGCCAGCTCAGAAACAGGGGGGGCCACTGAAGCTTTCTTT. Translated, it gives CASSETGGATEAFF.

The chain employs TRBV12-5 and TRBJ1-1, with 10 nucleotides matching TRBD1. Germline CDR1 is LGHNT and CDR2 is FRNRAP. V trimming: 7 bases; J trimming: 4 bases; junction bases outside the gene matches: 6. This CDR3 comprises 14 residues. CDR3 amino acids: CASAWDRGTTEAFF. DNA of the CDR3: TGTGCTAGTGCTTGGGACAGGGGCACCACTGAAGCTTTCTTT.

V and J are TRBV29-1 and TRBJ2-1; 9 bases fit TRBD2. Looked up from germline, CDR1 is SQVTM and CDR2 is ANQGSEA. This CDR3 has 14 residues. The J segment lost 6 bases and the V segment lost 5 bases, leaving 8 bases of the junction unmatched. CDR3 nucleotides: TGCAGCGTTCGAAGGGGCGGGGGGGGCAATGAGCAGTTCTTC. Protein: CSVRRGGGGNEQFF.

The rearrangement uses TRBV6-5 and TRBJ1-4; a weak D match, TRBD1 (6 bases). Germline V gene data show CDR1 as MNHEY and CDR2 as SVGAGI. The length of the CDR3 is 15 residues. V was trimmed by 8 bases and J by 0 bases, leaving 13 bases between them. The CDR3 region is CASLGGLATNEKLFF. CDR3 coding DNA: TGTGCCAGCTTAGGGGGTCTCGCAACTAATGAAAAACTGTTTTTT.

V and J are TRBV5-1 and TRBJ2-7; 7 bases agree with TRBD1. CDR1 is SGHRS and CDR2 is YFSETQ in the germline V gene. This CDR3 comprises 13 residues. V gave up 5 bases and J gave up 3 bases; unmatched junction bases: 5. In nucleotides, the CDR3 is TGCGCCAGCAGTCCCCGACAGGGCTACGAGCAGTACTTC. It codes for CASSPRQGYEQYF.

The rearrangement uses TRBV10-3 and TRBJ2-7; TRBD2 matches at 7 bases. CDR1 is ENHRY, CDR2 SYGVKD, per germline. The length of the CDR3 is 16 residues. V was clipped by 8 bases and J by 4 bases; unmatched bases: 17. The CDR3 spells CAISPMGRENSYEQYF. CDR3 in DNA: TGTGCCATCTCTCCGATGGGGCGGGAGAACTCTTACGAGCAGTACTTC.

The chain couples TRBV4-1 to TRBJ2-2; possibly TRBD2 for D (6 bases). The V end was cut by 0 bases, the J end by 8 bases, with 16 bases between. This CDR3 is 16 amino acids long. The germline CDR1 and CDR2 sequences are MGHRA and YSYEKL. The CDR3 DNA is TGCGCCAGCAGCCAAGAGGGACGGGGGTTCTCTGGGGAGCTGTTTTTT. As protein: CASSQEGRGFSGELFF.

V and J are TRBV7-2 and TRBJ2-2; 11 bases map to TRBD2. Per germline, CDR1 SGHTA and CDR2 FQGNSA. J was trimmed by 4 bases and V by 6 bases; bases with no gene match: 10. This CDR3 spans 17 amino acids. Here the CDR3 DNA reads TGTGCCAGCAGGCTTAGCGGGGGGGCCTTGGCCACCGGGGAGCTGTTTTTT. Amino acid sequence: CASRLSGGALATGELFF.

This chain connects TRBV7-2 to TRBJ1-6; D possibly corresponds to TRBD1 (5 bases). This CDR3 has 15 amino acids. Germline V gene data show CDR1 as SGHTA and CDR2 as FQGNSA. Deletions cut 2 bases from V and 9 bases from J, with 14 bases between. The CDR3 reads CASSLKGPGGSPLHF. As DNA, the CDR3 is TGTGCCAGCAGCTTAAAGGGACCGGGGGGTTCACCCCTCCACTTT.

The J gene is TRBJ1-1, the V gene TRBV27, with D uncertain. CDR3 length: 14 residues. V lost 1 base to trimming and J lost 3 bases, with 9 bases between them. Germline lookup yields CDR1 MNHEY and CDR2 SMNVEV (reference sequence). CDR3 sequence (DNA): TGTGCCAGCAGTTTATTAGGCGGTCACACTGAAGCTTTCTTT. Translation gives CASSLLGGHTEAFF.

The V call is TRBV7-9, the J call TRBJ1-2, with TRBD1 identical over 8 bases. J gave up 8 bases and V 9 bases, and 11 bases lay outside the gene matches. The CDR3 covers 13 residues. The germline V gene has CDR1 SEHNR and CDR2 FQNEAQ (reference sequence). This CDR3 reads CASGQGRNTGYTF. For the CDR3, the DNA is TGTGCCAGTGGACAGGGAAGGAATACGGGCTACACCTTC. Filled out from reference TRBV7-9 and TRBJ1-2, the complete variable domain reads DTGVSQNPRHKITKRGQNVTFRCDPISEHNRLYWYRQTLGQGPEFLTYFQNEAQLEKSRLLSDRFSAERPKGSFSTLEIQRTEQGDSAMYLCASGQGRNTGYTFGSGTRLTVV.

As for this clone: Other DNA sequences from this sample encode an identical CDR3 as well. This chain uses TRBV6-1 with TRBJ2-1; 10 bases line up with TRBD2. Germline V CDR1 and CDR2: MNHNS, SASEGT. The CDR3 has 15 amino acids. V shed 6 bases, J shed 4 bases, and the junction held 6 bases outside the gene matches. The CDR3 reads CASSETSGAYNEQFF. DNA of the CDR3: TGTGCCAGCAGCGAAACTAGCGGGGCTTACAATGAGCAGTTCTTC.

The rearrangement links TRBV10-1 to TRBJ1-2; 9 nucleotides line up with TRBD1. The J segment lost 7 bases and the V segment lost 0 bases, leaving 9 bases of the junction unmatched. This CDR3 comprises 16 residues. Germline loops: CDR1 WNHNN, CDR2 SYGVQD (reference sequence). CDR3 in DNA: TGCGCCAGCAGTGAGTCTACAGGGGGCGCGGGTCGTGGCTACACCTTC. Residues: CASSESTGGAGRGYTF.

Only a few counts were recorded for this clone. The V and J genes are TRBV5-1 and TRBJ1-6, with TRBD1 matching 9 bases. CDR1 is SGHRS, CDR2 YFSETQ, per germline. V lost 4 bases and J lost 9; bases outside the gene matches: 17. CDR3 length: 18 residues. The CDR3 loop reads CASSPLPPGQGKGSPLHF. CDR3 DNA: TGCGCCAGCAGCCCCCTGCCCCCCGGACAGGGGAAAGGTTCACCCCTCCACTTT.

The chain uses TRBV28 and TRBJ2-7; TRBD2 matches 8 bases. Looked up from germline, CDR1 is MDHEN and CDR2 is SYDVKM. The CDR3 loop spans 14 amino acids. The junction had 6 bases not matched to a gene; V was cut back by 5 bases and J by 3 bases. The CDR3, as DNA: TGTGCCAGCAGTGGGGTAGCGGGACGCTACGAGCAGTACTTC. This codes for CASSGVAGRYEQYF.

The rearrangement links TRBV7-6 to TRBJ1-1; a weak D match, TRBD1 (6 bases). The V and J ends lost 1 base and 11 bases respectively, with 17 bases between them. CDR1 and CDR2 (germline): SGHVS, FNYEAQ. This CDR3 region has 14 residues. CDR3 coding DNA: TGTGCCAGCAGCTTAGGCCCAGCGGGGGCCGGGGCTTTCTTT. It codes for CASSLGPAGAGAFF.

This clone has ten or more counts. The chain joins TRBV30 to TRBJ1-2, with D possibly being TRBD1 (6 bases). Trimming took 2 bases from V and 7 from J, leaving 14 bases between them. The CDR3 length is 13 residues. CDR1 GTSNPN and CDR2 SVGIG come from the germline V gene (reference sequence). DNA for the CDR3: TGTGCCTGGAGTTTAACAGGGTACGGTGGCTACACCTTC. Translated: CAWSLTGYGGYTF.

The V gene is TRBV6-5, the J gene TRBJ2-5, with TRBD2 matching 12 bases. CDR3 size: 15 residues. CDR1 MNHEY and CDR2 SVGAGI come from the germline V gene. J gave up 2 bases and V 7 bases, and 5 bases lay outside the gene matches. DNA for the CDR3: TGTGCCAGCATCTCTAGCGGGGGGGTTCAAGAGACCCAGTACTTC. This sequence encodes CASISSGGVQETQYF.

The gene calls are TRBV3-1 (or the pseudogene TRBV3-2) and TRBJ2-1; no clear D gene. V lost 6 bases and J lost 0, with 12 bases in between. In germline, CDR1 is LGHDT, CDR2 YNNKEL (reference sequence). The CDR3 covers 15 residues. DNA for the CDR3: TGTGCCAGCAGACCCACTCTAAGCTCCTACAATGAGCAGTTCTTC. It translates to CASRPTLSSYNEQFF.

The chain joins TRBV5-4 to TRBJ1-3; 7 nucleotides line up with TRBD1. In germline, CDR1 is SGHNT, CDR2 YYREEE (reference sequence). The CDR3 is 14 residues long. V lost 2 bases, J lost 6 bases, and 5 bases stayed unmatched. The CDR3 DNA reads TGTGCCAGCAGCTTAGGAACAGGGGTAAACACCATATATTTT. Translated, it gives CASSLGTGVNTIYF.

The chain recombines TRBV3-1 (or the pseudogene TRBV3-2) with TRBJ1-6; D may be TRBD1 (5 bases). V lost 3 bases and J lost 8, with 17 bases in between. The CDR3 is made up of 16 amino acids. Germline lookup yields CDR1 LGHDT and CDR2 YNNKEL (reference sequence). The CDR3 region has the DNA TGTGCCAGCAGCCAGGGATCAGGGTTTATGTATTCACCCCTCCACTTT. It encodes CASSQGSGFMYSPLHF.

J is TRBJ1-2 and V is TRBV18; TRBD1 agrees at 8 bases. J gave up 5 bases and V 6 bases, and 5 bases lay outside the gene matches. Per the germline V gene, CDR1 is KGHSH and CDR2 is LQKENI. CDR3 length: 13 amino acids. The CDR3 spells CASSLGQEYGYTF. CDR3 nucleotide sequence: TGTGCCAGCTCCCTGGGACAGGAGTATGGCTACACCTTC.

The rearrangement uses TRBV7-2 and TRBJ1-2; D unclear. V was pared by 1 base and J by 0 bases, with 12 bases between. CDR1 is SGHTA and CDR2 is FQGNSA in the germline V gene. The CDR3 spans 16 residues. This chain's CDR3 is CASSLDAGTANYGYTF. CDR3 coding DNA: TGTGCCAGCAGCTTAGACGCGGGTACAGCTAACTATGGCTACACCTTC.

The chain combines TRBV11-3 with TRBJ1-1; D gene unclear. Per germline, CDR1 SGHNT and CDR2 YENEEA. The CDR3 spans 11 residues. Trimming took off 1 base at V and 8 bases at J, with 5 bases between the two ends. The CDR3 DNA follows: TGTGCCAGCAGCTTAGTTGGCGAAGCTTTCTTT. It translates to CASSLVGEAFF.